These 22 T cell receptor beta chains came from one sample sequenced in a study of human T cells and chemical hapten exposure. A single record per CDR3 protein comes from TCRdb applying MiXCR to the RACE reads. In the table there are some 93,000 distinct CDR3 sequences, 8.5% to 9% of which are singletons. Time point given: healthy volunteer bleed at 2 weeks. Researchers extracted total RNA from unfractionated whole blood. The sequenced sample was whole blood. The receptors derive from a female donor in good health. Some clones in this sample may be carry-over from other donors' samples.

V gene TRBV27 combines with J gene TRBJ1-1; D possibly corresponds to TRBD1 (5 bases). This CDR3 region has 14 residues. The V and J ends lost 2 bases and 6 bases respectively, with 13 bases between them. Germline V CDR1 and CDR2: MNHEY, SMNVEV (reference sequence). CDR3 protein: CASSLGAGIPEAFF. CDR3 coding DNA: TGTGCCAGCAGTTTAGGTGCAGGGATCCCTGAAGCTTTCTTT.

This clonotype was picked up a small number of times. The chain joins TRBV3-1 to TRBJ1-1; the D gene is possibly TRBD1 (6 bases). The CDR3 is 12 residues long. V lost 1 base, J lost 10 bases, and 10 bases lay in between. Germline V gene lookup returns CDR1 LGHDT and CDR2 YNNKEL (reference sequence). The CDR3 spells CASSQGGLGAFF. The CDR3 DNA reads as TGTGCCAGCAGCCAAGGGGGGCTGGGAGCTTTCTTT.

This clonotype was seen ten or more times. This chain uses TRBV6-2 or TRBV6-3 with TRBJ2-1; D is unresolved. Looked up from germline, CDR1 is MNHEY and CDR2 is SVGEGT. The CDR3 runs to 13 residues. The V and J ends lost 0 bases and 9 bases respectively, with 9 bases between them. The DNA for the CDR3 is TGTGCCAGCAGTTACTCAGGAAAGGGTGAGCAGTTCTTC. Translating gives CASSYSGKGEQFF.

This chain links TRBV11-1 with TRBJ2-3; 9 bases align to TRBD2. V was pared by 1 base and J by 5 bases, with 7 bases of the junction left unmatched. This CDR3 region has 16 residues. Per germline, CDR1 SGHAT and CDR2 FQDESV (reference sequence). As DNA, the CDR3 is TGTGCCAGCAGCTTAGAATTAGCGGGAGTTGAAGATACGCAGTATTTT. Protein: CASSLELAGVEDTQYF.

The CDR3 DNA reads as TGTGCCAGTAGAATTCGGGGGAATGAGCAGTTCTTC. Protein sequence: CASRIRGNEQFF. The chain uses TRBV19 and TRBJ2-1, with TRBD2 as a possible D gene (6 bases). The CDR3 totals 12 residues. Trimming took 6 bases from V and 7 from J, leaving 10 bases between them. CDR1 is LNHDA, CDR2 SQIVND, per germline (reference sequence).

The table lists this clonotype with a few counts. This rearrangement joins TRBV12-3 or TRBV12-4 to TRBJ2-5; 13 positions match TRBD2. V trimming: 3 bases; J trimming: 2 bases; junction bases outside the gene matches: 6. This CDR3 contains 17 residues. This CDR3 reads CASSFASGLAGQETQYF. In DNA, the CDR3 is TGTGCCAGCAGTTTCGCCTCGGGACTAGCGGGACAAGAGACCCAGTACTTC.

The table lists this clonotype with a few counts. The genes are TRBV10-3 and TRBJ1-1; 7 bases match TRBD1. The CDR3 contains 13 residues. Unmatched junction bases numbered 0, after V lost 4 bases and J lost 1 base. Germline lookup yields CDR1 ENHRY and CDR2 SYGVKD. CDR3 nucleotides: TGTGCCATCAGTGGACAGGGGAACACTGAAGCTTTCTTT. Its protein is CAISGQGNTEAFF.

This clonotype was observed a few times. The rearrangement links TRBV28 to TRBJ1-1; maybe TRBD1 (6 bases). The length of the CDR3 is 14 residues. V lost 2 bases, J lost 4 bases, and 11 bases lay in between. CDR1 and CDR2 (germline): MDHEN, SYDVKM. CDR3 sequence reads: CASSLRQVATEAFF. CDR3 nucleotides: TGTGCCAGCAGTTTAAGACAGGTAGCCACTGAAGCTTTCTTT.

This clonotype was seen only a few times. The chain has TRBV28 and TRBJ2-5; 13 bases are a match to TRBD2. The length of the CDR3 is 14 residues. Germline V lookup: CDR1 MDHEN, CDR2 SYDVKM. Germline trimming cut 7 bases from V and 4 bases from J; bases unmatched to any gene: 3. CDR3 DNA sequence: TGTGCCAGCACACTAGCGGGAGGGCGAGAGACCCAGTACTTC. Protein sequence: CASTLAGGRETQYF.

This clonotype was seen repeatedly, ten times or more. The chain recombines TRBV7-2 with TRBJ2-2, with TRBD2 as a possible D gene (5 bases). This CDR3 comprises 16 residues. CDR1 and CDR2 from the germline V gene are SGHTA and FQGNSA. V was cut by 1 base and J by 4 bases, with 13 bases left in between. In DNA, the CDR3 is TGTGCCAGCAGCTTAGAGTTGCTAGCCATCACCGGGGAGCTGTTTTTT. Protein product: CASSLELLAITGELFF. Together with reference TRBV7-2 and TRBJ2-2, the CDR3 gives the full variable domain: GAGVSQSPSNKVTEKGKDVELRCDPISGHTALYWYRQSLGQGLEFLIYFQGNSAPDKSGLPSDRFSAERTGGSVSTLTIQRTQQEDSAVYLCASSLELLAITGELFFGEGSRLTVL.

This clonotype came up many times. This chain links TRBV2 with TRBJ2-3; 10 bases match TRBD2. J was trimmed by 6 bases and V by 4 bases; bases with no gene match: 10. This CDR3 comprises 16 residues. The germline V gene has CDR1 SNHLY and CDR2 FYNNEI. CDR3 sequence: CASSGDLAGGSDTQYF. CDR3 nucleotides: TGTGCCAGCAGTGGCGATTTAGCGGGAGGTTCGGATACGCAGTATTTT.

This clonotype was found a few times. The chain links TRBV28 to TRBJ2-3; 8 nucleotides agree with TRBD2. Germline V gene lookup returns CDR1 MDHEN and CDR2 SYDVKM. The CDR3 is 16 residues long. Germline trimming cut 2 bases from V and 6 bases from J; bases unmatched to any gene: 10. This CDR3 reads CASSLKGLGSLDTQYF. The DNA for the CDR3 is TGTGCCAGCAGTTTAAAGGGACTAGGGAGCCTCGATACGCAGTATTTT.

This clonotype has at least ten counts. V usage is TRBV20-1 and J usage is TRBJ2-7; TRBD2 matches at 10 bases. The CDR3 sequence is 13 residues long. The germline V gene encodes CDR1 DFQATT and CDR2 SNEGSKA (reference sequence). CDR3 in DNA: TGCAGGCCGGAGCGGGAGGGCGCCCACGAGCAGTACTTC. Protein product: CRPEREGAHEQYF.

The chain recombines TRBV7-9 with TRBJ1-2; D possibly corresponds to TRBD1 (5 bases). The V gene's germline CDR1 is SEHNR and CDR2 FQNEAQ (reference sequence). The length of the CDR3 is 13 residues. Trimming removed 2 bases at V and 6 bases at J, with 10 bases between. The CDR3 bases are TGTGCCAGCAGCTTAACCGGGACTGATGGCTACACCTTC. Protein sequence: CASSLTGTDGYTF.

As regards this clonotype: It may be a read error: a sequence one base away is much more abundant. V gene TRBV6-5 combines with J gene TRBJ2-1; 12 bases agree with TRBD2. This CDR3 region has 15 residues. Germline V gives CDR1 MNHEY, CDR2 SVGAGI. The trim removed 6 bases at V and 9 bases at J, leaving 9 bases unmatched. CDR3 sequence: CASSRRLAGEGEQFF. The CDR3 DNA follows: TGTGCCAGCAGCCGGAGACTAGCGGGAGAGGGTGAGCAGTTCTTC.

This clonotype showed up many times. CDR3 bases: TGCAGCGTTGAAGATTTGGCAATTCTGGACTATGGCTACACCTTC. Its translation: CSVEDLAILDYGYTF. V and J are TRBV29-1 and TRBJ1-2; D remains ambiguous. Germline lookup yields CDR1 SQVTM and CDR2 ANQGSEA. Deletions cut 0 bases from V and 3 bases from J, with 14 bases between. The CDR3 is made up of 15 amino acids.

CDR3 nucleotides: TGTGCCAGCAGTGGGACCGGGACAGGGATTACAGATACGCAGTATTTT. Translating gives CASSGTGTGITDTQYF. This chain joins TRBV28 and TRBJ2-3, with 9 bases aligning to TRBD1. CDR1 and CDR2 from the germline V gene are MDHEN and SYDVKM. The V segment lost 5 bases and the J segment 3 bases; nucleotides outside the gene matches: 9. The CDR3 totals 16 residues.

This clonotype has at least ten counts. CDR3 region: CASSYGTRTGEQYF. The DNA of the CDR3 is TGTGCCAGCAGCTATGGGACCAGGACCGGCGAGCAGTACTTC. This chain joins TRBV12-3 or TRBV12-4 and TRBJ2-7; either TRBD1 or TRBD2 may supply D (5 bases each). CDR3 length equals 14 residues. V was shortened by 6 bases and J by 6 bases, with 18 bases between the two germline ends.

This clonotype appeared a few times. This chain connects TRBV30 to TRBJ1-5, with 10 positions matching TRBD1. The CDR3 covers 14 residues. J lost 7 bases, V lost 6 bases, and 9 bases had no gene match. Germline values: CDR1 GTSNPN, CDR2 SVGIG (reference sequence). The CDR3 loop is CACSQTGGRQPQHF. The CDR3 nucleotides read TGTGCCTGTTCCCAGACAGGGGGCCGACAGCCCCAGCATTTT.

This clonotype has ten or more counts. The chain is built from TRBV15 and TRBJ1-2; D unresolved. Germline CDR1 is LNHNV and CDR2 is YYDKDF (reference sequence). The CDR3 runs to 12 residues. V gave up 3 bases and J gave up 2 bases, with 4 bases separating them. The CDR3 coding sequence is TGTGCCACCAGCAGCGTGAACTATGGCTACACCTTC. Amino acids: CATSSVNYGYTF.

This clonotype was recorded at least ten times. The gene calls are TRBV3-1 and TRBJ2-3; 12 bases match TRBD2. Per germline, CDR1 LGHDT and CDR2 YNNKEL (reference sequence). CDR3 length: 14 residues. After removal of 6 bases from V and 5 bases from J, the junction contained 3 bases not matched to a gene. The CDR3: CASRPTSGGDTQYF. The CDR3 DNA reads TGTGCCAGCAGACCGACTAGCGGGGGAGATACGCAGTATTTT.

In its sample, this clonotype was seen a few times. The rearrangement links TRBV12-3 or TRBV12-4 to TRBJ1-6; TRBD1 might be the D (5 bases). The V end lost 5 bases, the J end lost 6 bases, and 11 bases lay between the germline ends. The CDR3 totals 14 residues. The CDR3 reads CASSRRQTNSPLHF. Here the CDR3 DNA reads TGTGCCAGCAGTCGCAGACAGACTAATTCACCCCTCCACTTT.